These T cell receptor beta chains were read from a single sample in a study of shared clonotypes between healthy human individuals. Sequencing used immunoSEQ multiplex PCR; TCRdb keeps in-frame clones, though not all of them. Of fewer than 850,000 clones listed, around 72% are singletons. The sequencing input was memory CD4+ T cells sorted from blood. These receptors were obtained from a woman aged 30 to 39 in good health. CDR3s include the opening cysteine and the closing phenylalanine or tryptophan. A D gene is named only where the DNA matches it firmly. Size values are once, few and many counts, or a class for expanded clones, and some rows have none.

size: -; J: TRBJ2-1; D: TRBD2; V: TRBV7-3; CDR3: CASSLGLGAGGNEQFF; DNA: TGTGCCAGCAGCTTAGGGTTGGGAGCGGGAGGGAATGAGCAGTTCTTC
size: -; J: TRBJ2-5; D: -; V: TRBV28; CDR3: CASSLRLGTPGTQETQYF; DNA: TGTGCCAGCAGTCTCCGATTGGGGACCCCCGGCACGCAAGAGACCCAGTACTTC
size: -; J: TRBJ2-7; D: TRBD2; V: TRBV10-3; CDR3: CAISGGGSGSSYEQYF; DNA: TGTGCCATCAGTGGGGGAGGTAGCGGGAGCTCCTACGAGCAGTACTTC
size: few; J: TRBJ2-1; D: TRBD2; V: TRBV5-1; CDR3: CASSPLLAGGEEQFF; DNA: TGCGCCAGCAGCCCCCTCCTAGCGGGAGGAGAGGAGCAGTTCTTC
size: few; J: TRBJ1-1; D: -; V: TRBV15; CDR3: CATSADVGTEAFF; DNA: TGTGCCACCAGTGCAGATGTTGGCACTGAAGCTTTCTTT
size: -; J: TRBJ1-4; D: -; V: TRBV7-6; CDR3: CASSLRQREKLFF; DNA: TGTGCCAGCAGCTTACGGCAGAGGGAAAAACTGTTTTTT
size: -; J: TRBJ2-6; D: -; V: TRBV7-2; CDR3: CASSLLGSGANVLTF; DNA: TGTGCCAGCAGCCTCCTGGGCTCTGGGGCCAACGTCCTGACTTTC
size: few; J: TRBJ1-5; D: -; V: TRBV7-8; CDR3: CASSLTGIREPQHF; DNA: TGTGCCAGCAGCTTAACAGGGATAAGGGAGCCCCAGCATTTT
size: -; J: TRBJ1-2; D: -; V: TRBV27; CDR3: CASSSSHTTYGYTF; DNA: TGTGCCAGCAGTTCCTCCCACACTACGTATGGCTACACCTTC
size: -; J: TRBJ1-4; D: TRBD1; V: TRBV11-2; CDR3: CASSRDSNPEKLFF; DNA: TGTGCCAGCAGCCGGGACAGCAATCCTGAAAAACTGTTTTTT
size: once; J: TRBJ2-3; D: TRBD1; V: TRBV27; CDR3: CATLGQGTDTQYF; DNA: TGTGCCACATTGGGACAGGGCACAGATACGCAGTATTTT
size: -; J: TRBJ2-1; D: TRBD1; V: TRBV10-3; CDR3: CAISEHGTVAYNEQFF; DNA: TGTGCCATCAGTGAGCATGGGACAGTCGCTTACAATGAGCAGTTCTTC
size: -; J: TRBJ1-6; D: TRBD1; V: TRBV28; CDR3: CASRPTGGHSPLHF; DNA: TGTGCCAGCAGGCCGACAGGGGGCCATTCACCCCTCCACTTT
size: many; J: TRBJ2-1; D: -; V: TRBV10-2; CDR3: CASRAAVSEQFF; DNA: TGCGCCAGCAGAGCTGCGGTGAGTGAGCAGTTCTTC
size: few; J: TRBJ1-4; D: -; V: TRBV2; CDR3: CASSDFKEKLFF; DNA: TGTGCCAGCAGTGATTTTAAGGAAAAACTGTTTTTT
size: -; J: TRBJ2-1; D: TRBD1; V: TRBV7-7; CDR3: CASSFYDRAEQFF; DNA: TGTGCCAGCAGCTTCTACGACAGGGCCGAGCAGTTCTTC
size: -; J: TRBJ2-1; D: TRBD2; V: TRBV7-2; CDR3: CASSLLIGTSGSNEQFF; DNA: TGTGCCAGCAGCTTACTTATTGGCACTAGCGGGAGTAATGAGCAGTTCTTC
size: -; J: TRBJ2-7; D: TRBD1; V: TRBV27; CDR3: CASSWGTVGYEQYF; DNA: TGTGCCAGCAGTTGGGGGACAGTTGGTTACGAGCAGTACTTC
size: -; J: TRBJ2-7; D: -; V: TRBV10-2; CDR3: CASSEPSTGYAYF; DNA: TGCGCCAGCAGTGAGCCCTCCACAGGGTACGCTTACTTC
size: -; J: TRBJ2-3; D: TRBD1; V: TRBV7-8; CDR3: CASSRGQGVGDYTDTQYF; DNA: TGTGCCAGCAGCCGGGGACAGGGGGTTGGGGATTACACAGATACGCAGTATTTT
size: -; J: TRBJ2-7; D: -; V: TRBV14; CDR3: CASSQDWTSGEQYF; DNA: TGTGCCAGCAGCCAAGACTGGACCTCCGGCGAGCAGTACTTC
size: few; J: TRBJ2-1; D: -; V: TRBV29-1; CDR3: CSVTPRVEQFF; DNA: TGCAGCGTGACCCCCAGGGTGGAGCAGTTCTTC
size: -; J: TRBJ1-2; D: -; V: TRBV19; CDR3: CASSIVSDHGGYTF; DNA: TGTGCCAGTAGTATAGTTTCGGATCACGGTGGCTACACCTTC
size: many; J: TRBJ1-5; D: -; V: TRBV6-4; CDR3: CASSAGDAQPQHF; DNA: TGTGCCAGCAGTGCAGGGGATGCTCAGCCCCAGCATTTT
size: -; J: TRBJ2-1; D: TRBD2; V: TRBV10-1; CDR3: CASSGGLGGIEQFF; DNA: TGCGCCAGCAGTGGCGGACTAGGTGGTATAGAGCAGTTCTTC
size: -; J: TRBJ2-7; D: -; V: TRBV10-3; CDR3: CAISERGLPYEQYF; DNA: TGTGCCATCAGTGAAAGGGGACTTCCCTACGAGCAGTACTTC
size: -; J: TRBJ2-1; D: -; V: TRBV6-6; CDR3: CASSAERYNEQFF; DNA: TGTGCCAGCAGTGCCGAACGGTACAATGAGCAGTTCTTC
size: -; J: TRBJ1-6; D: -; V: TRBV25-1; CDR3: CASSPDRVANSPLHF; DNA: TGTGCCAGCAGTCCTGACAGAGTCGCTAATTCACCCCTCCACTTT
size: -; J: TRBJ1-1; D: TRBD1; V: TRBV29-1; CDR3: CSAHQDRAEAFF; DNA: TGCAGCGCACACCAGGACAGGGCCGAAGCTTTCTTT
size: -; J: TRBJ2-7; D: TRBD2; V: TRBV28; CDR3: CASSPATSGIYEQYF; DNA: TGTGCCAGCAGTCCAGCGACTAGCGGGATATACGAGCAGTACTTC